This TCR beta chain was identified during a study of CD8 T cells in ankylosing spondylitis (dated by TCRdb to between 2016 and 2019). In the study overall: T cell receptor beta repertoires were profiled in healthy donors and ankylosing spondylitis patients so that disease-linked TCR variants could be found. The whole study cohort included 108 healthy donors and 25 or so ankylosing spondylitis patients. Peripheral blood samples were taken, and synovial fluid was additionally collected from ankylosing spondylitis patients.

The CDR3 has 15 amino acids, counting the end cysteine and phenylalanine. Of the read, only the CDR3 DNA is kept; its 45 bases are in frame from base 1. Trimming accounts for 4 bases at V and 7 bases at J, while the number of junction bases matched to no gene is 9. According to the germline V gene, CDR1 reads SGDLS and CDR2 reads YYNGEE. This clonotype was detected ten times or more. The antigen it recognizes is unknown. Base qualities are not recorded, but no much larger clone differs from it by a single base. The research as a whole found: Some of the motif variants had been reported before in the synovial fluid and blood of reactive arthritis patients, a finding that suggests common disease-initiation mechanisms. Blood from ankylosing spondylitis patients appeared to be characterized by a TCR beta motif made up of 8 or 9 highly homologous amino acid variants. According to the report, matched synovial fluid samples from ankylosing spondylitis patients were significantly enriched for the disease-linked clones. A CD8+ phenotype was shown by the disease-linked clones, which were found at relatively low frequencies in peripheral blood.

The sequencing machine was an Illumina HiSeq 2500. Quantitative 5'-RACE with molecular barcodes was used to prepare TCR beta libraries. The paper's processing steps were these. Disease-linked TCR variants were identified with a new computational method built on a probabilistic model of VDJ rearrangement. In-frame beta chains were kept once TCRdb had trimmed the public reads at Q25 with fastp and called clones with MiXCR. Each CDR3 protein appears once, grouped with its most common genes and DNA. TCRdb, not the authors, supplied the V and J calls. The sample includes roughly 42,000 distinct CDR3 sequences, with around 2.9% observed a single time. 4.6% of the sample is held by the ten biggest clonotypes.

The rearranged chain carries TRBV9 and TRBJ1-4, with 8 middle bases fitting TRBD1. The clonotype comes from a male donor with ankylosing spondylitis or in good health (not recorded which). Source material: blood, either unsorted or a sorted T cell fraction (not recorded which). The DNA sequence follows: TGTGCCAGCAGCTCCAGAGGGACAGGTACTGAAAAACTGTTTTTT. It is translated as CASSSRGTGTEKLFF. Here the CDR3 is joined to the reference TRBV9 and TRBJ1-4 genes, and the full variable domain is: DSGVTQTPKHLITATGQRVTLRCSPRSGDLSVYWYQQSLDQGLQFLIQYYNGEERAKGNILERFSAQQFPDLHSELNLSSLELGDSALYFCASSSRGTGTEKLFFGSGTQLSVL.